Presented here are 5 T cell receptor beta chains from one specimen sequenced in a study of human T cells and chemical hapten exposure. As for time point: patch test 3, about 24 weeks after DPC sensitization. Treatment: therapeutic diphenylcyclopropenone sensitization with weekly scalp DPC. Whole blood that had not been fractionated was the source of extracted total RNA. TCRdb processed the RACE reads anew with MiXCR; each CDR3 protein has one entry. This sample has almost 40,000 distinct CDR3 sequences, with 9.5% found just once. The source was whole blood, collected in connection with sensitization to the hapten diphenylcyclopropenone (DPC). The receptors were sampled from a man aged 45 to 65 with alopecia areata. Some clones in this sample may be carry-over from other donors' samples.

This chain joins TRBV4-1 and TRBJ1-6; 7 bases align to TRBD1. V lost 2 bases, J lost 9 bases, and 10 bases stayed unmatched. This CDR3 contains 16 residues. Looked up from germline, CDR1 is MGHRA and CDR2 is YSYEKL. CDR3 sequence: CASSQFPDRIGSPLHF. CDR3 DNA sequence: TGCGCCAGCAGCCAATTTCCGGACAGGATAGGTTCACCCCTCCACTTT.

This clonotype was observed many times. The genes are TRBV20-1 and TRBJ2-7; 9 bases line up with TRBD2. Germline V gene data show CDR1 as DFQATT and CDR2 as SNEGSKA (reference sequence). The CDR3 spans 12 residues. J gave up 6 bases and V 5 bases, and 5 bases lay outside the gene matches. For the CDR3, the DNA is TGCAGTGCTCCAGCGGGAGGATCCGAGCAGTACTTC. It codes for CSAPAGGSEQYF.

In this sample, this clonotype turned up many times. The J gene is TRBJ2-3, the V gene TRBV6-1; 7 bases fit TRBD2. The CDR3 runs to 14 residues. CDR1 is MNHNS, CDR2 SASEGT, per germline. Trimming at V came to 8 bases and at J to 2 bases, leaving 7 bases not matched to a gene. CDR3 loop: CASSSGTNTDTQYF. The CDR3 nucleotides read TGTGCCAGCTCCAGCGGGACTAACACAGATACGCAGTATTTT.

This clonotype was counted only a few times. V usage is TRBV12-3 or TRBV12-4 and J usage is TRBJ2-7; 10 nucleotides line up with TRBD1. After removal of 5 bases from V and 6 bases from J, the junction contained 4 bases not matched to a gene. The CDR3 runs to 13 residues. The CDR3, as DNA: TGTGCCAGCAGTGTCCGGGACAGGGGCGAGCAGTACTTC. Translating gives CASSVRDRGEQYF.

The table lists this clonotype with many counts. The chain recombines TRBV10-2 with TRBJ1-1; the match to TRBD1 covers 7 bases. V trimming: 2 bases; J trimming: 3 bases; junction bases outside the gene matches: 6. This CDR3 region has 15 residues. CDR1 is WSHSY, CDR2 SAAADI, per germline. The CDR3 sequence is CASSEVAGGDTEAFF. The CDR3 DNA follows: TGCGCCAGCAGTGAGGTGGCAGGGGGTGACACTGAAGCTTTCTTT.